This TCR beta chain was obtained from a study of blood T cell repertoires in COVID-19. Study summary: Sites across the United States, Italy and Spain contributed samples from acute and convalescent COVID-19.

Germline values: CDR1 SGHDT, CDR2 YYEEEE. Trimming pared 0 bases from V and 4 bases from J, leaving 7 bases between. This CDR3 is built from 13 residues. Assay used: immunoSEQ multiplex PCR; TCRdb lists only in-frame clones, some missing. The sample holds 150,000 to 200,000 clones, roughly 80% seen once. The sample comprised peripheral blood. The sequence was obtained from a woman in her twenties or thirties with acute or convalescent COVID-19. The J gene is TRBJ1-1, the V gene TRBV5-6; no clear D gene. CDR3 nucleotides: TGTGCCAGCAGCTTGGGGGAGGGCACTGAAGCTTTCTTT. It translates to CASSLGEGTEAFF.